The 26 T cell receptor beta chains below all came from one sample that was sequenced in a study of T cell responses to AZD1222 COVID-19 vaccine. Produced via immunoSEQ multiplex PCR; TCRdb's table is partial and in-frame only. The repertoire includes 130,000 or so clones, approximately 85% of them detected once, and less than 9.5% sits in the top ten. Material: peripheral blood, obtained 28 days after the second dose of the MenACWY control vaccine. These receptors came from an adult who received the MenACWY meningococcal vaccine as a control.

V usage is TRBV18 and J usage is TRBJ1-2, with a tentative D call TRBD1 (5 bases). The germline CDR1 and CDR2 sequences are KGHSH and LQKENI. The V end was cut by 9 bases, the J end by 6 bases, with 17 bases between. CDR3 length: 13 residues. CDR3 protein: CASATVQVDGYTF. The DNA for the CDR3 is TGTGCCAGTGCGACAGTCCAGGTAGATGGCTACACCTTC.

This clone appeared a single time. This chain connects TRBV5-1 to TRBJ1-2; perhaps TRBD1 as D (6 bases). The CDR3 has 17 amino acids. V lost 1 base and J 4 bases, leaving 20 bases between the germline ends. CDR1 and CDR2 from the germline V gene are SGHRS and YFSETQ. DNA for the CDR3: TGCGCCAGCAGCTTGTTCTCAGGGGAAACGGAGGGCTATGGCTACACCTTC. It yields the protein CASSLFSGETEGYGYTF.

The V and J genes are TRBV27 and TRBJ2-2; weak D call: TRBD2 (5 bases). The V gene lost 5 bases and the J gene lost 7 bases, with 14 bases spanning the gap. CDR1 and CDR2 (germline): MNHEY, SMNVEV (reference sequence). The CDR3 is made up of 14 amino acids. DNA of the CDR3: TGTGCCAGCAGTGTCGCCCCCGGGGTCGGGGAGCTGTTTTTT. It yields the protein CASSVAPGVGELFF.

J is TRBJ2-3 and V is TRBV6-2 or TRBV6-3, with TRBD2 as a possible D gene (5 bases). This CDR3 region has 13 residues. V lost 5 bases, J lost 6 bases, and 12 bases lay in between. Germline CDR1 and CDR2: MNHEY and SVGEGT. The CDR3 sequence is CASSPRTGDTQYF. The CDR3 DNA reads TGTGCCAGCAGTCCCCGGACGGGGGATACGCAGTATTTT.

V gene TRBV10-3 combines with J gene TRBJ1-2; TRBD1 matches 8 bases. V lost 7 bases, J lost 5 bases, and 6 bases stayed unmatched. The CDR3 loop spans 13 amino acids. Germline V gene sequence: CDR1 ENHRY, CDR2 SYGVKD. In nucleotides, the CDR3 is TGTGCCATCACTCCGGACAGGGATTATGGCTACACCTTC. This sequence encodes CAITPDRDYGYTF.

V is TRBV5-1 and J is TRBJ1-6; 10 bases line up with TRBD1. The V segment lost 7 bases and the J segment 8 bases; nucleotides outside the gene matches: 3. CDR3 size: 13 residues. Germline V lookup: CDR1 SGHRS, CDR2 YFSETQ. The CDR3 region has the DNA TGCGCCAGCCGGACAGGGGGGGATTCACCCCTCCACTTT. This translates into CASRTGGDSPLHF.

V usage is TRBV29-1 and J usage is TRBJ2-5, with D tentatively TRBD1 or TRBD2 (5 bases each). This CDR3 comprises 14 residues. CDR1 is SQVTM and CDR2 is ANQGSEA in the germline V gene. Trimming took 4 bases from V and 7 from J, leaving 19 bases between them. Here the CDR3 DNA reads TGCAGCGTTGTCGTCCAGGGCCCGGCGGGGACCCAGTACTTC. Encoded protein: CSVVVQGPAGTQYF.

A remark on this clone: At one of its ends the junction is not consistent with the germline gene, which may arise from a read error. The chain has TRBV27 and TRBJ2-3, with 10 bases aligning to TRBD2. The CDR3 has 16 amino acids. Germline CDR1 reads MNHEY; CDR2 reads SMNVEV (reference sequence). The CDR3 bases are TGTGCCAGCAGTCCCAGATTAGGACTAGCGGCGCCGAGGGCGGGTTTT. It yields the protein CASSPRLGLAAPRAGF.

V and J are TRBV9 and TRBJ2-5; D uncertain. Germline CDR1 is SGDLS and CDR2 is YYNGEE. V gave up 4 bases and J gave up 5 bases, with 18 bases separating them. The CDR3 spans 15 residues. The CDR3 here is CASSFSSSVGETQYF. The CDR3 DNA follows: TGTGCCAGCAGCTTTTCCTCCAGTGTAGGGGAGACCCAGTACTTC.

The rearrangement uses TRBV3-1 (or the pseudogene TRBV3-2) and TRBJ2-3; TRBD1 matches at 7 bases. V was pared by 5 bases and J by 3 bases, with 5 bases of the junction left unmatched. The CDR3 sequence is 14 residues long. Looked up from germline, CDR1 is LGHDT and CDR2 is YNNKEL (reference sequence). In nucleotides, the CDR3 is TGTGCCAGCAGCTTCTCGACAGGGACAGATACGCAGTATTTT. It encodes CASSFSTGTDTQYF.

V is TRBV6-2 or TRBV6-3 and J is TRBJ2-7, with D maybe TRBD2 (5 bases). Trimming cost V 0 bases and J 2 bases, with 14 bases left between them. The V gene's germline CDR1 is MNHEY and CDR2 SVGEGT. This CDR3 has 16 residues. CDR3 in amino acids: CASSYSLRSEAYEQYF. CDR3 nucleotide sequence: TGTGCCAGCAGTTACTCGCTCAGGTCGGAGGCCTACGAGCAGTACTTC.

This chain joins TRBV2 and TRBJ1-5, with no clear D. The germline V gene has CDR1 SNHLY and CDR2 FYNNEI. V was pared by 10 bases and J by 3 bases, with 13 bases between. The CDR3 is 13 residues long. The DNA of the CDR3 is TGTGCCATCTCAGAAGGGATCAATCAGCCCCAGCATTTT. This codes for CAISEGINQPQHF. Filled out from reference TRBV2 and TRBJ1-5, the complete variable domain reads EPEVTQTPSHQVTQMGQEVILRCVPISNHLYFYWYRQILGQKVEFLVSFYNNEISEKSEIFDDQFSVERPDGSNFTLKIRSTKLEDSAMYFCAISEGINQPQHFGDGTRLSIL.

CDR3 in DNA: TGCGCCAGCAGCTTGGGGCCAGGGAGCTCCTACGAGCAGTACTTC. Its translation: CASSLGPGSSYEQYF. V usage is TRBV5-1 and J usage is TRBJ2-7, with D possibly being TRBD1 or TRBD2 (5 bases each). The CDR3 has 15 residues. Germline V gene sequence: CDR1 SGHRS, CDR2 YFSETQ. Trimming took 0 bases from V and 0 from J, leaving 10 bases between them.

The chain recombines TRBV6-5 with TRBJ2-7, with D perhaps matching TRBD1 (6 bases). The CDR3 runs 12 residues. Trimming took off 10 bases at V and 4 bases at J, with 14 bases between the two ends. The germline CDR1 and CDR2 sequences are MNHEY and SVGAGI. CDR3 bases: TGTGCCACCAAGGACAGTTGGTACGAGCAGTACGTC. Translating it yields CATKDSWYEQYV.

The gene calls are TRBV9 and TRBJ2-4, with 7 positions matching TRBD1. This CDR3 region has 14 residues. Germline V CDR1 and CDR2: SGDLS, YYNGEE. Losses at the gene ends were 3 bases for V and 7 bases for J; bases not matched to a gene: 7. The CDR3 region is CASSARDSGNIQYF. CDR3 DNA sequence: TGTGCCAGCAGCGCCCGGGACAGTGGTAACATTCAGTACTTC. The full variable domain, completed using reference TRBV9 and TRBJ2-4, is DSGVTQTPKHLITATGQRVTLRCSPRSGDLSVYWYQQSLDQGLQFLIQYYNGEERAKGNILERFSAQQFPDLHSELNLSSLELGDSALYFCASSARDSGNIQYFGAGTRLSVL.

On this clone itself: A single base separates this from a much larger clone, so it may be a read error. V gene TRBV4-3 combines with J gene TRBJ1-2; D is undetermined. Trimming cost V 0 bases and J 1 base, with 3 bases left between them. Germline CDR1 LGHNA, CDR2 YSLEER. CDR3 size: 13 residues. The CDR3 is CASSQDGNYGYTF. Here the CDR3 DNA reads TGCGCCAGCAGCCAAGATGGTAACTATGGCTACACCTTC.

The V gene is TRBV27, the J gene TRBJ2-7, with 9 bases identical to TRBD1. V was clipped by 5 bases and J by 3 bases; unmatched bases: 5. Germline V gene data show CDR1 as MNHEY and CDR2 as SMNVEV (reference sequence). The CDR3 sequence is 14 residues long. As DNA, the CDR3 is TGTGCCAGCAGTCCCAGACAGGGGGGCTACGAGCAGTACTTC. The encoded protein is CASSPRQGGYEQYF.

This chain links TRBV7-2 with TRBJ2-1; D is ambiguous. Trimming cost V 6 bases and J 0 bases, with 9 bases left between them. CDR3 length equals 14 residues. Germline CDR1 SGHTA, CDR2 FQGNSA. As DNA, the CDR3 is TGTGCCAGCAGGCTCGTCCCCTCCTACAATGAGCAGTTCTTC. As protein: CASRLVPSYNEQFF.

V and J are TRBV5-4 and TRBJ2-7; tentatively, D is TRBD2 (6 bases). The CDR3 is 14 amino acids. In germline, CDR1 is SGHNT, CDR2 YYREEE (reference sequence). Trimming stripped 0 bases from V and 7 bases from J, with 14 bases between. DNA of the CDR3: TGTGCCAGCAGCTTGGGCCAAGGGAGGTATGAGCAGTACTTC. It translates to CASSLGQGRYEQYF. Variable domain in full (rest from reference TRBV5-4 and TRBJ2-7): ETGVTQSPTHLIKTRGQQVTLRCSSQSGHNTVSWYQQALGQGPQFIFQYYREEENGRGNFPPRFSGLQFPNYSSELNVNALELDDSALYLCASSLGQGRYEQYFGPGTRLTVT.

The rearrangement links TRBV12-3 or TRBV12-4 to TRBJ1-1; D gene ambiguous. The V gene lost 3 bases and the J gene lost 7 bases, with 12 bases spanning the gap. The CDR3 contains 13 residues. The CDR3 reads CASSFSPRGEAFF. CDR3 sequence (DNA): TGTGCCAGCAGTTTCAGTCCCCGGGGTGAAGCTTTCTTT.

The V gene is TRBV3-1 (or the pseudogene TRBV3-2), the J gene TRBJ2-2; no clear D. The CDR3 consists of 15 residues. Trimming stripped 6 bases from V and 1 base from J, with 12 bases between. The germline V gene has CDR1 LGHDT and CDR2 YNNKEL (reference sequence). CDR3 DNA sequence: TGTGCCAGCAGAACCTCAACAGTGAACACCGGGGAGCTGTTTTTT. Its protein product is CASRTSTVNTGELFF.

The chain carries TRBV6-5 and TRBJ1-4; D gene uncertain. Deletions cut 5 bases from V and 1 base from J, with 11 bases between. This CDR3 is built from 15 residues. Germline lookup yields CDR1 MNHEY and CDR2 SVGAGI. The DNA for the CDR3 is TGTGCCAGCAGTCCACGGGCGTTAACTAATGAAAAACTGTTTTTT. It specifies CASSPRALTNEKLFF.

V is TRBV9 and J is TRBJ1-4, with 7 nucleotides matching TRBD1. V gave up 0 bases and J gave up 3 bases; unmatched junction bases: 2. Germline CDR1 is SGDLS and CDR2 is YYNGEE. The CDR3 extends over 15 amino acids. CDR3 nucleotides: TGTGCCAGCAGCGTAGTAACAGGGGCTAATGAAAAACTGTTTTTT. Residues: CASSVVTGANEKLFF. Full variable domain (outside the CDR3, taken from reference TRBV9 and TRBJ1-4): DSGVTQTPKHLITATGQRVTLRCSPRSGDLSVYWYQQSLDQGLQFLIQYYNGEERAKGNILERFSAQQFPDLHSELNLSSLELGDSALYFCASSVVTGANEKLFFGSGTQLSVL.

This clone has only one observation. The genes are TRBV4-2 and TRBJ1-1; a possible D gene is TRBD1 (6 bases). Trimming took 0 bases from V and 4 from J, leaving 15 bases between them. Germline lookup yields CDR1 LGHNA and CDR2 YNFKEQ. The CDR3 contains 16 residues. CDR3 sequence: CASSQEGASRSTEAFF. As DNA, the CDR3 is TGTGCCAGCAGCCAAGAGGGGGCAAGCCGGAGCACTGAAGCTTTCTTT.

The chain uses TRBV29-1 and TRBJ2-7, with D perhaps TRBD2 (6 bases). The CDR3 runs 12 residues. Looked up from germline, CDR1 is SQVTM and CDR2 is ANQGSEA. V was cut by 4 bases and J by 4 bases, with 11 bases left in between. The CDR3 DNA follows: TGCAGCGTTGGGGCAGGAGGGTACGAGCAGTACTTC. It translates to CSVGAGGYEQYF.

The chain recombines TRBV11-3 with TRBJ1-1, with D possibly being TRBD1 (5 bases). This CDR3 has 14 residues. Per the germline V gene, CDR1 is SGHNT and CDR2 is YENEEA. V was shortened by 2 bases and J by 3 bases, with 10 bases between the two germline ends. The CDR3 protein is CASSLLGVDTEAFF. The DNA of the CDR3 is TGTGCCAGCAGCTTACTAGGGGTGGACACTGAAGCTTTCTTT.